A selection of T cell receptor beta chains follows, all from one sample in a study of OX40 agonist ivuxolimab in advanced cancers. Using immunoSEQ multiplex PCR, the repertoire was profiled, and TCRdb retains in-frame clones only, with some absent. The sample shows about 60,000 clones, almost 95% of them seen only once. The specimen comprised CD4+ or CD8+ T cells sorted from blood, sampled in a trial of the OX40 agonist ivuxolimab. These receptors all come from an adult with an advanced solid tumor such as melanoma, head and neck, liver or kidney cancer. CDR3s include the opening cysteine and the closing phenylalanine or tryptophan. D genes are given only for firm matches. Clone size is stated in some rows and not others, as once, few, many or a class when expanded.

>TRBJ1-1|TRBD1|TRBV7-9|.
TGTGCCAGCAGCTTAGGACAGGGGAACACTGAAGCTTTCTTT
CASSLGQGNTEAFF
>TRBJ2-3|.|TRBV5-1|.
TGCGCCAGCAGCTTGGGGAGTCCAGATACGCAGTATTTT
CASSLGSPDTQYF
>TRBJ2-2|TRBD2|TRBV4-3|.
TGCGCCAGCAGCCAAGTCGTCCGGGGGGCCGGGGAGCTGTTTTTT
CASSQVVRGAGELFF
>TRBJ2-7|.|TRBV4-2|.
TGTGCCAGCAGCCCGACCAGGACAGTCGCCCTACGAGCAGTAGAACAGTACTTC
CASSPTRTVALRAVEQYF
>TRBJ2-7|.|TRBV13|.
TGTGCCAGCAGCTTAACGGGAGTCTACGAGCAGTACTTC
CASSLTGVYEQYF
>TRBJ2-7|TRBD1|TRBV5-1|.
TGCGCCAGCACTCCCCGACAGGGGACCTCCTACGAGCAGTACTTC
CASTPRQGTSYEQYF
>TRBJ1-5|.|TRBV19|.
TGTGCCAGTAGTTCCCTTAGCAATCAGCCCCAGCATTTT
CASSSLSNQPQHF
>TRBJ1-1|TRBD1|TRBV7-9|.
TGTGCCAGCAGCTTCGGACAGGGGAACACTGAAGCTTTCTTT
CASSFGQGNTEAFF
>TRBJ2-7|TRBD1|TRBV18|.
TGTGCCAGCTCAACCCCCACCGGGACAGGGTACGTGCACGAGCAGTACTTC
CASSTPTGTGYVHEQYF
>TRBJ2-1|.|TRBV27|.
TGTGCCAGCAGGTCTACAGGGAATGAGCAGTTCTTC
CASRSTGNEQFF
>TRBJ2-1|TRBD2|TRBV4-3|.
TGCGCCAGCAGCCAAGACCTAGCGGGAGGTCCTTACAATGAGCAGTTCTTC
CASSQDLAGGPYNEQFF
>TRBJ2-7|TRBD2|TRBV5-4|.
TGTGCCAGCAGCTTGGCCGGACTAGCGGGAGGGCCCTACGAGCAGTACTTC
CASSLAGLAGGPYEQYF
>TRBJ2-2|TRBD2|TRBV29-1|.
TGCAGCGTTGACCCGGGAGGGAACACCGGGGAGCTGTTTTTT
CSVDPGGNTGELFF
>TRBJ1-5|.|TRBV27|.
TGTGCCAGCGGGGGAGGGGTCAATCAGCCCCAGCATTTT
CASGGGVNQPQHF
>TRBJ2-1|.|TRBV9|.
TGTGCCAGCAGCCCTACTTCGGACCCCTCCTACAATGAGCAGTTCTTC
CASSPTSDPSYNEQFF
>TRBJ2-1|TRBD2|TRBV2|.
TGTGCCAGTGCCCCAGCGGGAGTCACCTACAATGAGCAGTTCTTC
CASAPAGVTYNEQFF
>TRBJ2-5|.|TRBV7-8|.
TGTGCCAGCAGCTTAGCACGAGAGACCCAGTACTTC
CASSLARETQYF
>TRBJ2-1|TRBD2|TRBV9|once
TGTGCCAGCAGACCGCGGTCGGGAGGGAACAATGAGCAGTTCTTC
CASRPRSGGNNEQFF
>TRBJ2-1|TRBD2|TRBV29-1|once
TGCAGCGTTGAGCCTGGGACTAGCGGGAGGGATTACAATGAGCAGTTCTTC
CSVEPGTSGRDYNEQFF
>TRBJ2-7|.|TRBV4-3|.
TGCGCCAGCAGCCAAGATCAGGGGCGGGAGCAGTACTTC
CASSQDQGREQYF
>TRBJ2-1|.|TRBV4-2|.
TGTGCCAGCAGCCAAGCTAGCGTAAGCTCCTACAATGAGCAGTTCTTC
CASSQASVSSYNEQFF
>TRBJ1-5|.|TRBV10-3|.
TGTGCCATCAGTCAATCAGGGATCCAGCCCCAGCATTTT
CAISQSGIQPQHF
>TRBJ2-7|TRBD2|TRBV19|.
TGTGCCAGTAGTTCCTTGACTAGCGGGAGTTCCGACGAGCAGTACTTC
CASSSLTSGSSDEQYF
>TRBJ2-7|.|TRBV5-6|.
TGTGCCAGCAGCTTGTATGTTAGGGGCAACGAGCAGTACTTC
CASSLYVRGNEQYF
>TRBJ1-5|TRBD1|TRBV7-2|.
TGTGCCAGCAGCTTAGAGGGGGCGCATCAGCCCCAGCATTTT
CASSLEGAHQPQHF
>TRBJ2-1|.|TRBV9|.
TGTGCCAGCAGCGTAGGACAGAGTCTTGACAATGAGCAGTTCTTC
CASSVGQSLDNEQFF
>TRBJ2-7|.|TRBV13|.
TGTGCCAGCAGCTTAGGATTCGGGAGCTTGGTTCGATACTTC
CASSLGFGSLVRYF
>TRBJ1-4|.|TRBV6-5|few
TGTGCCAGCAGTTACGGTGGAAAACTGTTTTTT
CASSYGGKLFF
>TRBJ2-5|.|TRBV5-5|.
TGTGCCAGCAGCTTTTGGAGGGACCAAGAGACCCAGTACTTC
CASSFWRDQETQYF
>TRBJ2-3|TRBD2|TRBV4-3|.
TGCGCCAGCAGCCGAATGCCCCTAGCGGGAGGGCCTACAGATACGCAGTATTTT
CASSRMPLAGGPTDTQYF
>TRBJ2-5|.|TRBV4-3|.
TGCGCCAGCAGCCAAGGTTCCCGAGGCCAAGAGACCCAGTACTTC
CASSQGSRGQETQYF
>TRBJ1-2|TRBD1|TRBV13|.
TGTGCCAGCAGCGAGGACAGGAACCTCAACTATGGCTACACCTTC
CASSEDRNLNYGYTF
>TRBJ2-7|TRBD2|TRBV28|.
TGTGCCAGCAGTCCCCCGGGGGGACTAGCGTACGAGCAGTACTTC
CASSPPGGLAYEQYF
>TRBJ2-3|TRBD2|TRBV7-2|once
TGTGCCAGCAGCTTAGGACTAGCGGGGACAGATACGCAGTATTTT
CASSLGLAGTDTQYF
>TRBJ1-1|.|TRBV6-1|.
TGTGCCAGCAGTGAATACTTGCCAGGGGCCGGGGGGACTGAAGCTTTCTTT
CASSEYLPGAGGTEAFF